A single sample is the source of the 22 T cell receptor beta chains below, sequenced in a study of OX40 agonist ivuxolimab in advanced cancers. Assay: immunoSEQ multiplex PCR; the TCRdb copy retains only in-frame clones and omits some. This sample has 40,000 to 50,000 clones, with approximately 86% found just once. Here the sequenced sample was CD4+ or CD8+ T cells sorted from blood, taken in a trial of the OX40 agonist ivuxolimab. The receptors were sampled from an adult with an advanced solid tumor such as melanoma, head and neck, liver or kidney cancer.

Here the CDR3 reads CASSQALGRRALDTQYF. CDR3 bases: TGTGCCAGCAGCCAAGCGTTGGGGAGACGTGCCCTCGATACGCAGTATTTT. The chain has TRBV4-2 and TRBJ2-3; D perhaps matches TRBD2 (5 bases). This CDR3 spans 17 amino acids. The ends were cut back, 1 base at V and 6 bases at J, with 20 bases in the middle. Germline CDR1 is LGHNA and CDR2 is YNFKEQ.

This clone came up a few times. The CDR3 spells CASSKVWVRSYEQYF. CDR3 in DNA: TGTGCCAGCAGCAAAGTTTGGGTCAGGAGCTACGAGCAGTACTTC. The gene calls are TRBV21-1 and TRBJ2-7. TRBV21-1 is designated a pseudogene. The CDR3 runs 15 residues.

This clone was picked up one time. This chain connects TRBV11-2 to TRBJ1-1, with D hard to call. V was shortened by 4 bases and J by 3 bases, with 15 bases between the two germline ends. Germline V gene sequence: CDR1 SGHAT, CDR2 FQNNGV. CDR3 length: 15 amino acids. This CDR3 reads CASSSRPGYDTEAFF. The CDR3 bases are TGTGCCAGCAGCTCGAGACCGGGGTACGACACTGAAGCTTTCTTT.

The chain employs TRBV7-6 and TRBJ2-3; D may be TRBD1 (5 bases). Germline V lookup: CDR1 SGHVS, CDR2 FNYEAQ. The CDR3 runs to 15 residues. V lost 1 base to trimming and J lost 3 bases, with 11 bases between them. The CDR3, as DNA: TGTGCCAGCAGCTTAGTTGCAAGGGGAACAGATACGCAGTATTTT. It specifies CASSLVARGTDTQYF.

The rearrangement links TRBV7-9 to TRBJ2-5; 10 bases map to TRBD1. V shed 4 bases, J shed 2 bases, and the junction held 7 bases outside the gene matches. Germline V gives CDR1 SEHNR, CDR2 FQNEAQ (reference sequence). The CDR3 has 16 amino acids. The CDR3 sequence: CASSYPRTGGQETQYF. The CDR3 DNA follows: TGTGCCAGCAGCTACCCCAGGACAGGGGGTCAAGAGACCCAGTACTTC.

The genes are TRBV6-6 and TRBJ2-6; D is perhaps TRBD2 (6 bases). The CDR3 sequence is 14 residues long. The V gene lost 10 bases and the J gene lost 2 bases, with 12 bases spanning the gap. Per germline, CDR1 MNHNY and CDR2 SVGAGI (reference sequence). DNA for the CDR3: TGTGCCACCCGGGGGACGGCTGGGGCCAACGTCCTGACTTTC. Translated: CATRGTAGANVLTF.

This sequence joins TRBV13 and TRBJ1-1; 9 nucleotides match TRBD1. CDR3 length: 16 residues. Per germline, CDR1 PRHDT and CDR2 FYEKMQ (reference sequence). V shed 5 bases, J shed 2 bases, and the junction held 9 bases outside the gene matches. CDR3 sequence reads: CASSHLPGQGNTEAFF. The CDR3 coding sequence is TGTGCCAGCAGCCATTTACCGGGACAGGGAAACACTGAAGCTTTCTTT.

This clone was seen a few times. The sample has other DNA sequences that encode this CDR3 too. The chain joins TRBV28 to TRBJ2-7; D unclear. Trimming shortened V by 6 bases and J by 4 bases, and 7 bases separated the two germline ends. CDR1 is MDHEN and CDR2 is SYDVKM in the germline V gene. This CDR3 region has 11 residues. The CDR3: CASSPGYEQYF. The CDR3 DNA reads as TGTGCCAGCAGCCCAGGTTACGAGCAGTACTTC.

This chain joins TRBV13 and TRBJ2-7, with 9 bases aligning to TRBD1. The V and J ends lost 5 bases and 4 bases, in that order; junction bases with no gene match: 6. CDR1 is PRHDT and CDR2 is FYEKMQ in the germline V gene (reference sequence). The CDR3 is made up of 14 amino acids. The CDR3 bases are TGTGCCAGCAGCCCCGGGACAGGGATGTACGAGCAGTACTTC. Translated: CASSPGTGMYEQYF.

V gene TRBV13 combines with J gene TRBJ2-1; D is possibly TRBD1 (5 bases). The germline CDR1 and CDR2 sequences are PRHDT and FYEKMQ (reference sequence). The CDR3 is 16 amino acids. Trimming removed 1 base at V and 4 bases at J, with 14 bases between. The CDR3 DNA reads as TGTGCCAGCAGCTTAGCGGGTGAAGGGGTGTACAATGAGCAGTTCTTC. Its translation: CASSLAGEGVYNEQFF.

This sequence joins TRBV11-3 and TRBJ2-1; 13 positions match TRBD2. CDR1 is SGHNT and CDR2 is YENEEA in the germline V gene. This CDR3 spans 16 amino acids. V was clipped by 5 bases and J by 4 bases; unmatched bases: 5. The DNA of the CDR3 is TGTGCCAGCAGCCGAGTGACTAGCGGGGGGTACAATGAGCAGTTCTTC. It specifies CASSRVTSGGYNEQFF.

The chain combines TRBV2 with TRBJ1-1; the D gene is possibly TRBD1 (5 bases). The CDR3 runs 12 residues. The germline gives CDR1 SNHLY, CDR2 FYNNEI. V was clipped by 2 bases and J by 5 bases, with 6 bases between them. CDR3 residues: CASSERGTEAFF. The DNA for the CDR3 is TGTGCCAGCAGTGAAAGGGGTACTGAAGCTTTCTTT.

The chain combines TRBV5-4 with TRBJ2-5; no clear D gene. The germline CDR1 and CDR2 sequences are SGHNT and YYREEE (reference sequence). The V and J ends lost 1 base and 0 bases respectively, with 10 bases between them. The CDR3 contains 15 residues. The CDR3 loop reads CASSLYYPYQETQYF. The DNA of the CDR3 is TGTGCCAGCAGCTTGTACTATCCGTACCAAGAGACCCAGTACTTC.

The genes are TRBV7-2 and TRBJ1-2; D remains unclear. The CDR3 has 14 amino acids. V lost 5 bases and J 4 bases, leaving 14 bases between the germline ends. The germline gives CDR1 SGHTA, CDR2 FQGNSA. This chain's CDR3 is CASSLSRTSYGYTF. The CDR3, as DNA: TGTGCCAGCAGCCTATCTAGGACGTCCTATGGCTACACCTTC.

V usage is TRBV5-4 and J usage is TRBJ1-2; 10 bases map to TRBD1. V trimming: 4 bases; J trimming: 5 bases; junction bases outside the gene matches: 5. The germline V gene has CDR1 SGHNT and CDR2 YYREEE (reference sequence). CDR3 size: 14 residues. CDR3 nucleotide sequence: TGTGCCAGCAGCCTTGGGACAGGGGTTTATGGCTACACCTTC. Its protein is CASSLGTGVYGYTF. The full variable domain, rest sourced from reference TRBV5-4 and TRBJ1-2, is ETGVTQSPTHLIKTRGQQVTLRCSSQSGHNTVSWYQQALGQGPQFIFQYYREEENGRGNFPPRFSGLQFPNYSSELNVNALELDDSALYLCASSLGTGVYGYTFGSGTRLTVV.

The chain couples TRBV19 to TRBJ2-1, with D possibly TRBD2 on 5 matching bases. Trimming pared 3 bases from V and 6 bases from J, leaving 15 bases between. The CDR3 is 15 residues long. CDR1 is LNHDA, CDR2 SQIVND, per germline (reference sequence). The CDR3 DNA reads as TGTGCCAGTAGTATTTTCCGGGAACGAATCAATGAGCAGTTCTTC. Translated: CASSIFRERINEQFF.

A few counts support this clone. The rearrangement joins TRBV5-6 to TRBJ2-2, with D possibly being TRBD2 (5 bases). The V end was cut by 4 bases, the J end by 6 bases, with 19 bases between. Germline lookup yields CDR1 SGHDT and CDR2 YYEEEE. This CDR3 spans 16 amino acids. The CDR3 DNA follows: TGTGCCAGCAGCCAAAAATCCGGGATCTTCTCCGGGGAGCTGTTTTTT. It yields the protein CASSQKSGIFSGELFF.

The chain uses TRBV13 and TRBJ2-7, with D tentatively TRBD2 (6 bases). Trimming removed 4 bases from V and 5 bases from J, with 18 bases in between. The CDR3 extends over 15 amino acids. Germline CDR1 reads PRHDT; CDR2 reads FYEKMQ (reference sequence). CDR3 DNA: TGTGCCAGCAGCTCCCGACTAGTCCCCAGTGACGAGCAGTACTTC. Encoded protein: CASSSRLVPSDEQYF.

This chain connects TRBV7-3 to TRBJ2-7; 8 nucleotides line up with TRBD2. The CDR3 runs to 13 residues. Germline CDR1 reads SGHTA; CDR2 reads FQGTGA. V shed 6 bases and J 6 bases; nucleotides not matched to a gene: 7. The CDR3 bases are TGTGCCAGCAGTGGTAGCGGGGCCCCCGAGCAGTACTTC. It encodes CASSGSGAPEQYF.

The CDR3 protein is CASSLGQGYEQYF. As DNA, the CDR3 is TGTGCCAGCAGTCTCGGACAGGGCTACGAGCAGTACTTC. The rearrangement joins TRBV6-5 to TRBJ2-7; 8 nucleotides agree with TRBD1. Germline trimming cut 5 bases from V and 3 bases from J; bases unmatched to any gene: 3. Germline CDR1 reads MNHEY; CDR2 reads SVGAGI. This CDR3 region has 13 residues.

The CDR3: CASSYSNGVGYTF. CDR3 sequence (DNA): TGTGCCAGCAGTTACTCAAACGGGGTAGGCTACACCTTC. The V gene is TRBV6-5, the J gene TRBJ1-2, with no clear D. Germline-derived CDR1 and CDR2 are MNHEY and SVGAGI. Trimming took 0 bases from V and 8 from J, leaving 10 bases between them. The CDR3 is 13 amino acids.

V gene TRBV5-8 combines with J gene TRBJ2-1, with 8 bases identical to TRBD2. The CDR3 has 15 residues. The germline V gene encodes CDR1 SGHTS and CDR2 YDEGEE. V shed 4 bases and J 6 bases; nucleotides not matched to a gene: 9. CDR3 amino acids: CASSQPQRGINEQFF. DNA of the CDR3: TGTGCCAGCAGCCAACCGCAGCGGGGGATCAATGAGCAGTTCTTC.